This TCR beta chain was captured in a study of blood T cell repertoires in COVID-19. Original methodology: Amplified reference gene primers provided the basis for estimating nucleated cell counts. Libraries were prepared by immunoSEQ multiplex PCR; TCRdb keeps only in-frame clonotypes and omits some of them. V and J calls and clone size are given by that table; D and trimming were obtained from the DNA. The sample gives around 70,000 clones, 85% to 90% of which show up once; about 9.1% is in the top ten. Between the trimmed V and J ends, which lost 3 bases and 5 bases, there was a span of 8 bases. The CDR3 is made up of 11 amino acids. CDR1 DFQATT and CDR2 SNEGSKA come from the germline V gene (reference sequence).

The sample taken for sequencing was peripheral blood. This clonotype was sampled from an elderly man with acute or convalescent COVID-19. The chain employs TRBV20-1 and TRBJ2-7; weak D call: TRBD1 (6 bases). The CDR3 spells CSASRGNEQYF. CDR3 DNA sequence: TGCAGTGCTAGCAGGGGAAACGAGCAGTACTTC.